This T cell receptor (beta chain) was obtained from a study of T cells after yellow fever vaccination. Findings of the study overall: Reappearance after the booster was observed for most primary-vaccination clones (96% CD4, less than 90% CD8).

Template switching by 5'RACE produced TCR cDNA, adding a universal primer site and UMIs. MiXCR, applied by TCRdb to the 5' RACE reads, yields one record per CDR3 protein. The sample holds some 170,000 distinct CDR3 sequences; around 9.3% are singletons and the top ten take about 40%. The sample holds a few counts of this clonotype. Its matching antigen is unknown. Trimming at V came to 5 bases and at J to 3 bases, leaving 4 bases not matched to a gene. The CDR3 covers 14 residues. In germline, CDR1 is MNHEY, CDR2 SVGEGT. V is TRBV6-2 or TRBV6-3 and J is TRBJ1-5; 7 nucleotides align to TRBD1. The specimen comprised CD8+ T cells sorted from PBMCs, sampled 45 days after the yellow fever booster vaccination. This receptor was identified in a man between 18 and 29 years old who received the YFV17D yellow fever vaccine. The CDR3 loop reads CASSTDRANQPQHF. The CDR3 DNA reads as TGTGCCAGCAGTACCGACAGGGCCAATCAGCCCCAGCATTTT.